These 28 T cell receptor beta chains came from one sample sequenced in a study of T cell responses to AZD1222 COVID-19 vaccine. TCRdb's table, derived via immunoSEQ multiplex PCR, lists solely in-frame clones and lacks some. Of about 120,000 clones in the sample, under 90% were seen once. The source was peripheral blood, collected on day 0 of AZD1222 vaccination. All receptors derive from an adult in good health.

The V call is TRBV5-1, the J call TRBJ2-2; D possibly corresponds to TRBD1 (5 bases). Germline-derived CDR1 and CDR2 are SGHRS and YFSETQ. There are 15 residues in the CDR3. The ends were cut back, 2 bases at V and 5 bases at J, with 13 bases in the middle. The CDR3 sequence is CASSFVQGGTGELFF. CDR3 nucleotides: TGCGCCAGCAGCTTTGTTCAGGGTGGAACCGGGGAGCTGTTTTTT.

This clone was detected only a few times. The rearrangement links TRBV12-5 to TRBJ2-7; the match to TRBD2 covers 13 bases. With V trimmed by 6 bases and J by 2 bases, 4 bases remained unmatched. The CDR3 spans 15 residues. CDR1 and CDR2 (germline): LGHNT, FRNRAP. The CDR3 loop reads CASGRTSGGAYEQYF. The CDR3 DNA sequence: TGTGCTAGTGGCCGAACTAGCGGGGGGGCCTACGAGCAGTACTTC.

The chain couples TRBV27 to TRBJ2-5; no reliable D call. This CDR3 is built from 14 residues. V lost 3 bases and J lost 7, with 15 bases in between. Germline V gene sequence: CDR1 MNHEY, CDR2 SMNVEV (reference sequence). The CDR3 region has the DNA TGTGCCAGCAGTTTCACCCGTAAGTTCGGGACCCAGTACTTC. Translating it yields CASSFTRKFGTQYF.

In DNA, the CDR3 is TGTGCCAGCAGCGCACCTAGCGGCGGGGGGTACCAAGAGACCCAGTACTTC. Its translation is CASSAPSGGGYQETQYF. V usage is TRBV13 and J usage is TRBJ2-5; 8 positions agree with TRBD2. The V segment lost 5 bases and the J segment 0 bases; nucleotides outside the gene matches: 11. Germline V CDR1 and CDR2: PRHDT, FYEKMQ (reference sequence). CDR3 length equals 17 residues.

The chain recombines TRBV7-6 with TRBJ1-5; possible D gene TRBD1, 6 bases. Trimming left V 0 bases short and J 1 base short, with 16 bases between. Germline lookup yields CDR1 SGHVS and CDR2 FNYEAQ. The CDR3 runs 18 residues. The CDR3 DNA is TGTGCCAGCAGCTTAGCGACTTGGCAGGGGCTGAGCAATCAGCCCCAGCATTTT. Translated, it gives CASSLATWQGLSNQPQHF.

The rearrangement links TRBV7-3 to TRBJ1-1, with D unclear. The germline gives CDR1 SGHTA, CDR2 FQGTGA. The length of the CDR3 is 14 residues. V shed 1 base and J shed 4 bases, with 10 bases lying between them. Here the CDR3 reads CASSLMGITTEAFF. The CDR3 bases are TGTGCCAGCAGCTTAATGGGCATTACCACTGAAGCTTTCTTT. Filled out from reference TRBV7-3 and TRBJ1-1, the complete variable domain reads GAGVSQTPSNKVTEKGKYVELRCDPISGHTALYWYRQSLGQGPEFLIYFQGTGAADDSGLPNDRFFAVRPEGSVSTLKIQRTERGDSAVYLCASSLMGITTEAFFGQGTRLTVV.

As concerns this clone: Other DNA variants within this sample encode the same CDR3. The chain carries TRBV27 and TRBJ1-1, with D hard to call. Germline loops: CDR1 MNHEY, CDR2 SMNVEV (reference sequence). The CDR3 spans 11 residues. Trimming removed 4 bases from V and 5 bases from J, with 5 bases in between. The CDR3 spells CASSWGTEAFF. For the CDR3, the DNA is TGTGCCAGCAGTTGGGGTACTGAAGCTTTCTTT.

Only one count was recorded for this clone. The chain couples TRBV5-1 to TRBJ1-6, with D maybe TRBD1 (6 bases). CDR1 is SGHRS, CDR2 YFSETQ, per germline. The CDR3 is 16 residues long. With 4 bases removed from V and 7 bases from J, the gap between germline ends came to 18 bases. CDR3 region: CASSPGVAGSNSPLHF. The CDR3 region has the DNA TGCGCCAGCAGCCCAGGGGTGGCAGGGAGCAATTCACCCCTCCACTTT.

This clone was seen once. The chain is built from TRBV5-1 and TRBJ2-7, with 10 bases aligning to TRBD1. Germline values: CDR1 SGHRS, CDR2 YFSETQ. The CDR3 consists of 16 residues. Germline trimming cut 3 bases from V and 6 bases from J; bases unmatched to any gene: 12. CDR3 coding DNA: TGCGCCAGCAGCTCCCCAAACCGGGACAGGGGTGGCGAGCAGTACTTC. This sequence encodes CASSSPNRDRGGEQYF. The full variable domain, in which reference TRBV5-1 and TRBJ2-7 provide the parts outside the CDR3, is KAGVTQTPRYLIKTRGQQVTLSCSPISGHRSVSWYQQTPGQGLQFLFEYFSETQRNKGNFPGRFSGRQFSNSRSEMNVSTLELGDSALYLCASSSPNRDRGGEQYFGPGTRLTVT.

The chain has TRBV5-1 and TRBJ2-7; 8 bases map to TRBD1. Germline CDR1 SGHRS, CDR2 YFSETQ. V lost 4 bases, J lost 1 base, and 4 bases stayed unmatched. The CDR3 contains 14 residues. The CDR3 region is CASSSDRGSYEQYF. DNA of the CDR3: TGCGCCAGCAGCAGTGACAGGGGTTCCTACGAGCAGTACTTC. Drawing the rest from reference TRBV5-1 and TRBJ2-7, the complete variable domain is KAGVTQTPRYLIKTRGQQVTLSCSPISGHRSVSWYQQTPGQGLQFLFEYFSETQRNKGNFPGRFSGRQFSNSRSEMNVSTLELGDSALYLCASSSDRGSYEQYFGPGTRLTVT.

The chain is built from TRBV7-9 and TRBJ2-1, with a weak D call TRBD1 (5 bases). The germline V gene encodes CDR1 SEHNR and CDR2 FQNEAQ (reference sequence). The CDR3 loop spans 13 amino acids. The V gene lost 3 bases and the J gene lost 9 bases, with 12 bases spanning the gap. The CDR3 nucleotides read TGTGCCAGCAGCTTGGAGACAGTGGGTGAGCAGTTCTTC. Translated, it gives CASSLETVGEQFF. The full variable domain, rest sourced from reference TRBV7-9 and TRBJ2-1, is DTGVSQNPRHKITKRGQNVTFRCDPISEHNRLYWYRQTLGQGPEFLTYFQNEAQLEKSRLLSDRFSAERPKGSFSTLEIQRTEQGDSAMYLCASSLETVGEQFFGPGTRLTVL.

The J gene is TRBJ2-5, the V gene TRBV18; D is undetermined. The CDR3 loop spans 13 amino acids. Germline V lookup: CDR1 KGHSH, CDR2 LQKENI. V was trimmed by 3 bases and J by 4 bases, leaving 9 bases between them. CDR3 region: CASSPSVGETQYF. CDR3 nucleotide sequence: TGTGCCAGCTCACCTTCAGTGGGAGAGACCCAGTACTTC.

The CDR3 region has the DNA TGTGCCAGTAGTATGGAGGGGAGCGAGCAGTACTTC. Protein sequence: CASSMEGSEQYF. The rearrangement uses TRBV19 and TRBJ2-7; D possibly corresponds to TRBD2 (6 bases). V was cut by 3 bases and J by 6 bases, with 9 bases left in between. The germline V gene encodes CDR1 LNHDA and CDR2 SQIVND (reference sequence). This CDR3 has 12 residues.

V is TRBV6-2 or TRBV6-3 and J is TRBJ1-5; D is unclear. Looked up from germline, CDR1 is MNHEY and CDR2 is SVGEGT. V was trimmed by 6 bases and J by 7 bases, leaving 16 bases between them. The CDR3 contains 14 residues. As DNA, the CDR3 is TGTGCCAGCAGCCCACGGGGTCCGGGGCAGCCCCAGCATTTT. The encoded protein is CASSPRGPGQPQHF.

This clone was observed a single time. This chain connects TRBV19 to TRBJ2-1, with 9 bases lining up with TRBD2. V was pared by 6 bases and J by 9 bases, with 15 bases of the junction left unmatched. Looked up from germline, CDR1 is LNHDA and CDR2 is SQIVND (reference sequence). The CDR3 consists of 16 residues. The CDR3 sequence is CASRAGGPMNGGEQFF. CDR3 in DNA: TGTGCCAGTAGGGCGGGGGGGCCTATGAACGGTGGTGAGCAGTTCTTC.

The J gene is TRBJ1-6, the V gene TRBV7-2; D is ambiguous. The V end was cut by 2 bases, the J end by 15 bases, with 14 bases between. This CDR3 is built from 13 residues. Germline CDR1 reads SGHTA; CDR2 reads FQGNSA. CDR3 in amino acids: CASSLRIEARLHF. CDR3 nucleotide sequence: TGTGCCAGCAGCTTACGGATAGAAGCACGCCTCCACTTT.

There are a few counts of this clone. The chain uses TRBV7-9 and TRBJ1-6, with D uncertain. The CDR3 length is 15 residues. Trimming removed 3 bases at V and 9 bases at J, with 15 bases between. In germline, CDR1 is SEHNR, CDR2 FQNEAQ (reference sequence). Here the CDR3 reads CASSFKGGAISPLHF. The CDR3 DNA follows: TGTGCCAGCAGCTTTAAGGGAGGCGCCATTTCACCCCTCCACTTT.

CDR3 residues: CASSLTGSTEAFF. The CDR3, as DNA: TGTGCCAGCAGCTTAACTGGGTCCACTGAAGCTTTCTTT. The rearrangement uses TRBV7-3 and TRBJ1-1; D uncertain. V was trimmed by 0 bases and J by 4 bases, leaving 6 bases between them. This CDR3 region has 13 residues. Germline V lookup: CDR1 SGHTA, CDR2 FQGTGA.

This chain connects TRBV12-5 to TRBJ2-7; D not resolved. Germline V gene lookup returns CDR1 LGHNT and CDR2 FRNRAP. V lost 2 bases to trimming and J lost 6 bases, with 8 bases between them. The CDR3 runs to 12 residues. The CDR3 coding sequence is TGTGCTAGTGGTTTGTCAGCAATCGAGCAGTACTTC. Its translation: CASGLSAIEQYF.

The chain is built from TRBV27 and TRBJ1-1; D might be TRBD1 (5 bases). CDR3 size: 14 residues. V was trimmed by 4 bases and J by 0 bases, leaving 9 bases between them. Germline V lookup: CDR1 MNHEY, CDR2 SMNVEV (reference sequence). CDR3 loop: CASSSTEMNTEAFF. Written as DNA, the CDR3 is TGTGCCAGCAGTTCGACAGAAATGAACACTGAAGCTTTCTTT.

V usage is TRBV6-2 or TRBV6-3 and J usage is TRBJ1-1; D gene unclear. Trimming stripped 5 bases from V and 7 bases from J, with 8 bases between. Germline V gene lookup returns CDR1 MNHEY and CDR2 SVGEGT. CDR3 length equals 11 residues. CDR3 nucleotide sequence: TGTGCCAGCAGTCTGGACCTTGAAGCTTTCTTT. This translates into CASSLDLEAFF.

V usage is TRBV5-1 and J usage is TRBJ1-4; D gene uncertain. Trimming took 0 bases from V and 6 from J, leaving 9 bases between them. CDR3 length equals 14 residues. Germline V lookup: CDR1 SGHRS, CDR2 YFSETQ. CDR3 coding DNA: TGCGCCAGCAGCTTGGTGCCAGACGATGAAAAACTGTTTTTT. This codes for CASSLVPDDEKLFF.

The table lists this clone with a count of one. V gene TRBV28 combines with J gene TRBJ1-4; D is perhaps TRBD1 (5 bases). V lost 2 bases and J 1 base, leaving 14 bases between the germline ends. CDR1 and CDR2 from the germline V gene are MDHEN and SYDVKM. This CDR3 has 17 amino acids. Here the CDR3 reads CASSLEEGMGTNEKLFF. In DNA, the CDR3 is TGTGCCAGCAGTTTAGAAGAGGGGATGGGAACTAATGAAAAACTGTTTTTT.

This clone was picked up one time. The chain joins TRBV7-9 to TRBJ1-2, with TRBD1 matching 9 bases. The CDR3 consists of 14 residues. V lost 5 bases, J lost 6 bases, and 7 bases stayed unmatched. Germline CDR1 reads SEHNR; CDR2 reads FQNEAQ (reference sequence). CDR3 nucleotide sequence: TGTGCCAGCAGCCAAAGGGGGGACAGGGATGGCTACACCTTC. It yields the protein CASSQRGDRDGYTF.

CDR3 sequence: CAWSPPTGSNQPQHF. CDR3 sequence (DNA): TGTGCCTGGAGTCCTCCGACAGGCAGCAATCAGCCCCAGCATTTT. This chain connects TRBV30 to TRBJ1-5; D might be TRBD1 (6 bases). V was pared by 2 bases and J by 1 base, with 12 bases between. The CDR3 is 15 amino acids. The germline V gene has CDR1 GTSNPN and CDR2 SVGIG (reference sequence).

The chain employs TRBV6-5 and TRBJ2-2; 7 bases fit TRBD1. V was clipped by 6 bases and J by 6 bases; unmatched bases: 10. Germline assignment: CDR1 MNHEY and CDR2 SVGAGI. CDR3 size: 15 residues. The CDR3 coding sequence is TGTGCCAGCAGGCACACAGGGGTTTTCGCCGGGGAGCTGTTTTTT. It translates to CASRHTGVFAGELFF.

V and J are TRBV4-2 and TRBJ1-1; D gene ambiguous. Germline V gene lookup returns CDR1 LGHNA and CDR2 YNFKEQ. V was pared by 6 bases and J by 0 bases, with 2 bases between. This CDR3 is built from 11 residues. The CDR3 nucleotides are TGTGCCAGCAGTATGAACACTGAAGCTTTCTTT. This codes for CASSMNTEAFF.

This rearrangement joins TRBV6-6 to TRBJ1-6, with TRBD1 matching over 7 bases. From germline, CDR1 is MNHNY and CDR2 SVGAGI (reference sequence). J lost 8 bases, V lost 8 bases, and 6 bases had no gene match. The CDR3 contains 13 residues. For the CDR3, the DNA is TGTGCCAGCCGAAGGGGGACAGATTCACCCCTCCACTTT. Protein sequence: CASRRGTDSPLHF.